The 13 T cell receptor beta chains reported below all come from one sample, sequenced in a study of cytomegalovirus exposure and HLA in healthy donors. Amplification used 60 Vbeta primers and 13 Jbeta primers. Using immunoSEQ multiplex PCR, the repertoire was profiled, and TCRdb retains in-frame clones only, with some absent. The sample carries 150,000 or so clones, around 83% recorded once. Sequences were obtained from PBMCs. These receptors came from a man aged 45-60 years in good health and CMV-seropositive.

The rearrangement links TRBV27 to TRBJ1-1, with D possibly TRBD1 on 5 matching bases. V gave up 7 bases and J gave up 4 bases, with 16 bases separating them. The CDR3 covers 14 residues. CDR1 and CDR2 from the germline V gene are MNHEY and SMNVEV (reference sequence). This CDR3 is CASNLGRGGTEAFF. DNA of the CDR3: TGTGCCAGCAATCTCGGGAGGGGTGGCACTGAAGCTTTCTTT.

The chain links TRBV27 to TRBJ2-3, with TRBD2 matching over 10 bases. J lost 6 bases, V lost 5 bases, and 20 bases had no gene match. Looked up from germline, CDR1 is MNHEY and CDR2 is SMNVEV (reference sequence). The CDR3 runs 19 residues. DNA of the CDR3: TGTGCCAGCAGTCCCTACCTGCCATCAGCGGGAGGGCCTTTCGATACGCAGTATTTT. Translated: CASSPYLPSAGGPFDTQYF.

The chain is built from TRBV25-1 and TRBJ2-2; possible D gene TRBD1, 6 bases. The V gene's germline CDR1 is MGHDK and CDR2 SYGVNS. The CDR3 sequence is 18 residues long. V lost 1 base and J lost 1, with 16 bases in between. The CDR3 nucleotides read TGTGCCAGCAGTGAATGGGTCCTTAAAGGGGGGAACACCGGGGAGCTGTTTTTT. Translation: CASSEWVLKGGNTGELFF.

V gene TRBV7-9 combines with J gene TRBJ2-2; the D is unclear. The CDR3 extends over 14 amino acids. From germline, CDR1 is SEHNR and CDR2 FQNEAQ (reference sequence). Deletions cut 5 bases from V and 5 bases from J, with 12 bases between. In DNA, the CDR3 is TGTGCCAGCAGCGAGAACTCGCTAACCGGGGAGCTGTTTTTT. Translating gives CASSENSLTGELFF.

The V and J genes are TRBV19 and TRBJ2-1; 9 nucleotides match TRBD2. The CDR3 length is 13 residues. V trimming: 4 bases; J trimming: 16 bases; junction bases outside the gene matches: 11. Germline CDR1 LNHDA, CDR2 SQIVND (reference sequence). Here the CDR3 DNA reads TGTGCCAGTAGTAAAACCCCGGGACTAGCTTTCTTCTTC. Translating gives CASSKTPGLAFFF.

J is TRBJ1-2 and V is TRBV6-5; D unclear. The germline gives CDR1 MNHEY, CDR2 SVGAGI. There are 14 residues in the CDR3. Trimming cost V 5 bases and J 6 bases, with 16 bases left between them. DNA for the CDR3: TGTGCCAGCAGTCCCCAGGTTACGATTAATGGCTACACCTTC. It is translated as CASSPQVTINGYTF.

As concerns this clone: Other DNA sequences in this specimen translate into the identical CDR3. The genes are TRBV30 and TRBJ2-7, with 7 bases fitting TRBD2. The trim removed 2 bases at V and 3 bases at J, leaving 1 base unmatched. The germline V gene encodes CDR1 GTSNPN and CDR2 SVGIG (reference sequence). This CDR3 has 12 amino acids. The CDR3 DNA follows: TGTGCCTGGAGTCGCGGGGGCTACGAGCAGTACTTC. As protein: CAWSRGGYEQYF.

The chain couples TRBV7-8 to TRBJ2-7; D gene unclear. The CDR3 spans 13 residues. Looked up from germline, CDR1 is SGHVS and CDR2 is FQNEAQ. V was pared by 1 base and J by 3 bases, with 7 bases between. This chain's CDR3 is CASSLVQIYEQYF. CDR3 sequence (DNA): TGTGCCAGCAGCTTAGTACAGATCTACGAGCAGTACTTC.

This chain uses TRBV10-3 with TRBJ2-3, with a weak D call TRBD2 (5 bases). This CDR3 region has 14 residues. Between the trimmed V and J ends, which lost 6 bases and 6 bases, there was a span of 16 bases. Germline CDR1 is ENHRY and CDR2 is SYGVKD. In nucleotides, the CDR3 is TGTGCCATCAGGGCCCCGGGAAGCGGCGATACGCAGTATTTT. Residues: CAIRAPGSGDTQYF.

The chain links TRBV23-1 to TRBJ2-1; TRBD2 agrees at 7 bases. TRBV23-1 is treated as an ORF (open reading frame) with a function not yet certain. V lost 4 bases, J lost 10 bases, and 10 bases stayed unmatched. This CDR3 has 14 residues. The CDR3 reads CASSRRTRPREQFF. CDR3 coding DNA: TGCGCCAGCAGTCGAAGGACTAGGCCCCGAGAGCAGTTCTTC.

The rearrangement joins TRBV10-2 to TRBJ1-5; a weak D match, TRBD1 (5 bases). The CDR3 totals 12 residues. The V end was cut by 6 bases, the J end by 2 bases, with 5 bases between. The germline V gene encodes CDR1 WSHSY and CDR2 SAAADI. DNA of the CDR3: TGCGCCAGCAGGACAGGCAATCAGCCCCAGCATTTT. It translates to CASRTGNQPQHF.

To note about this clone: Other DNA variants within this sample encode the same CDR3. V gene TRBV6-1 combines with J gene TRBJ2-1; 8 positions match TRBD2. Per germline, CDR1 MNHNS and CDR2 SASEGT. The CDR3 has 14 amino acids. V lost 6 bases, J lost 7 bases, and 8 bases stayed unmatched. CDR3 protein: CASRGGLAGNEQFF. The CDR3 DNA reads as TGTGCCAGCAGAGGAGGACTAGCCGGGAATGAGCAGTTCTTC.

This clone showed up just a few times. The chain uses TRBV2 and TRBJ2-1; TRBD2 agrees at 11 bases. The J segment lost 7 bases and the V segment lost 4 bases, leaving 6 bases of the junction unmatched. The CDR3 consists of 15 residues. Germline V gives CDR1 SNHLY, CDR2 FYNNEI. CDR3 coding DNA: TGTGCCAGCAGTGCACTAGCGGGAGAGGAGAATGAGCAGTTCTTC. Translation gives CASSALAGEENEQFF.